This TCR beta chain was identified in a study of shared clonotypes between healthy human individuals. TCRdb's table, derived via immunoSEQ multiplex PCR, lists solely in-frame clones and lacks some. The sample lists hundreds of thousands of clones, roughly 96% occurring once. CD45RO-negative, CCR7-selected cells formed the naive CD8 fraction, which excluded terminally differentiated effector memory CD45RA+ cells. J lost 5 bases, V lost 4 bases, and 4 bases had no gene match. The germline V gene encodes CDR1 SQVTM and CDR2 ANQGSEA. The CDR3 spans 12 residues. The J gene is TRBJ2-7, the V gene TRBV29-1, with 8 bases aligning to TRBD2. Material for sequencing was naive CD8+ T cells sorted from blood. This clonotype originated in a woman aged 30 to 39 in good health. The DNA of the CDR3 is TGCAGCGTTGGGGATAGCGGGAACGAGCAGTACTTC. As protein: CSVGDSGNEQYF.